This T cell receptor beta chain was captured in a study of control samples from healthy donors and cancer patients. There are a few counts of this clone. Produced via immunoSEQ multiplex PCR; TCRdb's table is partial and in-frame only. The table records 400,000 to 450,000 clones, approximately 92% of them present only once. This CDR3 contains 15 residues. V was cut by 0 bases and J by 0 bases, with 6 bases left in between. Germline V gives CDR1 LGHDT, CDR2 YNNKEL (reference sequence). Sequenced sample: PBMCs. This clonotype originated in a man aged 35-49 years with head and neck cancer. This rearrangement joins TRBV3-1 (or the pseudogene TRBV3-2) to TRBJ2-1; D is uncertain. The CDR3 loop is CASSQDSGSYNEQFF. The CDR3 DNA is TGTGCCAGCAGCCAAGATAGTGGCTCCTACAATGAGCAGTTCTTC.